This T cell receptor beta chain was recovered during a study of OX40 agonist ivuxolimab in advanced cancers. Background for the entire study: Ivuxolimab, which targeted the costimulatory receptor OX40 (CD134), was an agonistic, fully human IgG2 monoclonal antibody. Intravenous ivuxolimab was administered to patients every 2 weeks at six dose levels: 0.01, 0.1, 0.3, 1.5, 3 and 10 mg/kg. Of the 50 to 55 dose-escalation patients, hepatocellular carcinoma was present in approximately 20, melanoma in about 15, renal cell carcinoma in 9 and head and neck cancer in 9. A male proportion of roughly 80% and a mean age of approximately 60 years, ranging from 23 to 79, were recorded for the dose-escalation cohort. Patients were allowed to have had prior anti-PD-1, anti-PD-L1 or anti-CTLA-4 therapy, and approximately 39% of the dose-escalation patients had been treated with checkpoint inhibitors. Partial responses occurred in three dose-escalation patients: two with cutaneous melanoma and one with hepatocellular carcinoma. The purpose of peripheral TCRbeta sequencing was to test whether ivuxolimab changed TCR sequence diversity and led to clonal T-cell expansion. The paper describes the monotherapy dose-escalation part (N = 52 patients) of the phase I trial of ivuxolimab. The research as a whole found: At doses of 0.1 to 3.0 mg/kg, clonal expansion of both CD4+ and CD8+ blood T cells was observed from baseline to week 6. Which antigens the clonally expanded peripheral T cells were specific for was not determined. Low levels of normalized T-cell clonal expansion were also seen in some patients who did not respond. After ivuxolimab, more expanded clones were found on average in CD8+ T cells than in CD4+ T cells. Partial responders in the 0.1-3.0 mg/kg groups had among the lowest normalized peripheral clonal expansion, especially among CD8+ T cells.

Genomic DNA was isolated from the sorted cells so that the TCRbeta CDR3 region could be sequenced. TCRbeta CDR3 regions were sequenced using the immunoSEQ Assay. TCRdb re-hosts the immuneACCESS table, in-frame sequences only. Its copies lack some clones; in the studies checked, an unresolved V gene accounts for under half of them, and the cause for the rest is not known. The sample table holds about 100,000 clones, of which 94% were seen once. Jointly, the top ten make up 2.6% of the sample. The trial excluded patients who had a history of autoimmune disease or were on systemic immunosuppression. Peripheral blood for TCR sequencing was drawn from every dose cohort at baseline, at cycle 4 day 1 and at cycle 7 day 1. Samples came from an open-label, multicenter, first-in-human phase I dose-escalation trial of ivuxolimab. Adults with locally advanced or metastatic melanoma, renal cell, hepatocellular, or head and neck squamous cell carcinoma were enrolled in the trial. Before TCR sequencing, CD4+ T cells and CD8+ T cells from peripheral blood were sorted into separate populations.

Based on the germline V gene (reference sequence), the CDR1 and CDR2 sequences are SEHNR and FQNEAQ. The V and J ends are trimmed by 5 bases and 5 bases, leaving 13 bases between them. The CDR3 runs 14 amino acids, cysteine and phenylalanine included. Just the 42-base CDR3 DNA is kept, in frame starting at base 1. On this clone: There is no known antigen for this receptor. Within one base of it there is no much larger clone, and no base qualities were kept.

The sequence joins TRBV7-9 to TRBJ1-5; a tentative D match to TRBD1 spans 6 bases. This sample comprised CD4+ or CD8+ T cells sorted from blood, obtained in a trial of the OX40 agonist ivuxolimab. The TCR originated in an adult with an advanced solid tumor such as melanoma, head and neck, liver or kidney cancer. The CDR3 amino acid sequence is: CASSRYREDQPQHF. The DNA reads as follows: TGTGCCAGCAGCCGATACAGGGAGGATCAGCCCCAGCATTTT. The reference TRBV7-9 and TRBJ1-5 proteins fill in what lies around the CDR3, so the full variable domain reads DTGVSQNPRHKITKRGQNVTFRCDPISEHNRLYWYRQTLGQGPEFLTYFQNEAQLEKSRLLSDRFSAERPKGSFSTLEIQRTEQGDSAMYLCASSRYREDQPQHFGDGTRLSIL.